These 21 T cell receptor beta chains share one sample of origin, sequenced in a study of cytomegalovirus exposure and HLA in healthy donors. PCR involved 60 Vbeta and 13 Jbeta primers. Here immunoSEQ multiplex PCR was the method, and the copy in TCRdb shows in-frame clones only, minus some. The table shows tens of thousands of clones, with less than 80% occurring only once. Sequencing used PBMCs. The receptors were gathered from a man in his forties or fifties in good health and CMV-seropositive.

The V call is TRBV19, the J call TRBJ1-2; a weak D match, TRBD1 (5 bases). The CDR3 runs to 13 residues. CDR1 is LNHDA, CDR2 SQIVND, per germline (reference sequence). The ends were cut back, 3 bases at V and 6 bases at J, with 11 bases in the middle. CDR3 nucleotides: TGTGCCAGTAGTATCACAGGACCTGATGGCTACACCTTC. Amino acid sequence: CASSITGPDGYTF.

The chain is built from TRBV5-1 and TRBJ2-1; perhaps TRBD2 as D (5 bases). The germline CDR1 and CDR2 sequences are SGHRS and YFSETQ. The CDR3 is made up of 13 amino acids. V was trimmed by 5 bases and J by 5 bases, leaving 11 bases between them. The CDR3 nucleotides are TGCGCCAGCAGACGCGGGCCCAACAATGAGCAGTTCTTC. Protein: CASRRGPNNEQFF.

V and J are TRBV5-4 and TRBJ2-3; D might be TRBD2 (7 bases). The V end lost 6 bases, the J end lost 5 bases, and 16 bases lay between the germline ends. Germline V CDR1 and CDR2: SGHNT, YYREEE (reference sequence). This CDR3 is 14 amino acids long. This CDR3 reads CASTLGGGGDTQYF. DNA of the CDR3: TGTGCCAGCACCCTGGGGGGGGGCGGAGATACGCAGTATTTT.

This clone is deemed medium-sized. Here the CDR3 reads CASQGQGATNEKLFF. CDR3 DNA: TGTGCCAGCCAAGGACAGGGGGCAACTAATGAAAAACTGTTTTTT. The chain uses TRBV28 and TRBJ1-4, with 10 nucleotides matching TRBD1. The CDR3 loop spans 15 amino acids. The trim removed 8 bases at V and 0 bases at J, leaving 3 bases unmatched. CDR1 MDHEN and CDR2 SYDVKM come from the germline V gene.

The chain recombines TRBV2 with TRBJ1-2, with TRBD1 matching over 8 bases. V gave up 5 bases and J gave up 3 bases; unmatched junction bases: 5. The germline CDR1 and CDR2 sequences are SNHLY and FYNNEI. The CDR3 consists of 14 residues. CDR3 nucleotide sequence: TGTGCCAGCAGTCCTTCGGACAGGGACTATGGCTACACCTTC. It translates to CASSPSDRDYGYTF.

The chain employs TRBV9 and TRBJ2-3; tentative D call: TRBD2 (5 bases). From germline, CDR1 is SGDLS and CDR2 YYNGEE. The CDR3 consists of 16 residues. Trimming removed 0 bases at V and 5 bases at J, with 16 bases between. For the CDR3, the DNA is TGTGCCAGCAGCGTAGATGCCGCCGCGGGCGGAGATACGCAGTATTTT. Encoded protein: CASSVDAAAGGDTQYF. Complete variable domain (other parts from reference TRBV9 and TRBJ2-3): DSGVTQTPKHLITATGQRVTLRCSPRSGDLSVYWYQQSLDQGLQFLIQYYNGEERAKGNILERFSAQQFPDLHSELNLSSLELGDSALYFCASSVDAAAGGDTQYFGPGTRLTVL.

The V gene is TRBV5-1, the J gene TRBJ2-7; D perhaps matches TRBD1 (6 bases). CDR1 and CDR2 from the germline V gene are SGHRS and YFSETQ. CDR3 size: 13 residues. V lost 2 bases and J 5 bases, leaving 11 bases between the germline ends. CDR3 amino acids: CASSLRTVDEQYF. CDR3 nucleotides: TGCGCCAGCAGCTTACGGACAGTCGACGAGCAGTACTTC.

DNA of the CDR3: TGTGCCAGCAGCTACGGGGGGGCCGGGCGGGGGGAGACCCAGTACTTC. This encodes CASSYGGAGRGETQYF. The V call is TRBV7-2, the J call TRBJ2-5; 8 nucleotides match TRBD2. Trimming took 4 bases from V and 5 from J; bases not matched to a gene: 12. This CDR3 has 16 amino acids. Germline CDR1 and CDR2: SGHTA and FQGNSA.

The chain couples TRBV6-5 to TRBJ2-7; D is possibly TRBD2 (6 bases). Per the germline V gene, CDR1 is MNHEY and CDR2 is SVGAGI. The CDR3 extends over 15 amino acids. The V gene lost 6 bases and the J gene lost 2 bases, with 17 bases spanning the gap. This chain's CDR3 is CASSPTPGTAYEQYF. CDR3 coding DNA: TGTGCCAGCAGCCCCACTCCCGGGACTGCCTACGAGCAGTACTTC.

This chain connects TRBV25-1 to TRBJ2-7; TRBD2 agrees at 12 bases. CDR3 length equals 14 residues. V was pared by 5 bases and J by 7 bases, with 6 bases of the junction left unmatched. Germline loops: CDR1 MGHDK, CDR2 SYGVNS. The CDR3 coding sequence is TGTGCCAGCAGTCAGCTAGCGGGGGGGCAAGAGCAGTACTTC. This encodes CASSQLAGGQEQYF.

V is TRBV5-1 and J is TRBJ2-5, with TRBD1 matching over 8 bases. The CDR3 has 15 amino acids. Germline V CDR1 and CDR2: SGHRS, YFSETQ. Trimming took 4 bases from V and 4 from J; bases not matched to a gene: 9. The CDR3 region is CASSRLTGGPETQYF. DNA of the CDR3: TGCGCCAGCAGCCGCCTTACAGGGGGTCCAGAGACCCAGTACTTC. Full variable domain (missing parts from reference TRBV5-1 and TRBJ2-5): KAGVTQTPRYLIKTRGQQVTLSCSPISGHRSVSWYQQTPGQGLQFLFEYFSETQRNKGNFPGRFSGRQFSNSRSEMNVSTLELGDSALYLCASSRLTGGPETQYFGPGTRLLVL.

Concerning this clone itself: Other DNA sequences in this sample translate to the same CDR3. The V call is TRBV2, the J call TRBJ2-7; D may be TRBD1 (5 bases). The CDR3 spans 14 residues. V lost 6 bases, J lost 2 bases, and 14 bases lay in between. The V gene's germline CDR1 is SNHLY and CDR2 FYNNEI. The CDR3 bases are TGTGCCAGCAGCAAACAGAAGACAGCCTACGAGCAGTACTTC. Protein sequence: CASSKQKTAYEQYF.

On this clone: The same CDR3 arises from other DNA sequences in this sample as well. This chain joins TRBV30 and TRBJ1-2, with D hard to call. The V and J ends lost 3 bases and 1 base respectively, with 3 bases between them. The CDR3 totals 11 residues. Germline V gives CDR1 GTSNPN, CDR2 SVGIG (reference sequence). The CDR3 nucleotides read TGTGCCTGGAGCCTTAACTATGGCTACACCTTC. Translated: CAWSLNYGYTF.

The chain has TRBV30 and TRBJ1-5; D unresolved. V was shortened by 2 bases and J by 2 bases, with 10 bases between the two germline ends. This CDR3 is 14 amino acids long. CDR1 GTSNPN and CDR2 SVGIG come from the germline V gene (reference sequence). CDR3 bases: TGTGCCTGGAGTTATGCGGTGGGCAATCAGCCCCAGCATTTT. As protein: CAWSYAVGNQPQHF.

This clone appeared a few times. This sequence joins TRBV2 and TRBJ1-4; D possibly corresponds to TRBD1 (5 bases). The germline V and J ends were trimmed by 10 bases and 6 bases, with 18 bases remaining between them. Germline V gene lookup returns CDR1 SNHLY and CDR2 FYNNEI. The CDR3 runs to 14 residues. This chain's CDR3 is CATSQGARYEKLFF. CDR3 nucleotides: TGTGCCACCTCTCAAGGGGCACGGTATGAAAAACTGTTTTTT.

On this clone: Other DNA sequences in the same sample also yield this CDR3. The V and J genes are TRBV7-2 and TRBJ2-5, with D perhaps matching TRBD1 (7 bases). Germline V lookup: CDR1 SGHTA, CDR2 FQGNSA. V shed 5 bases and J shed 5 bases, with 15 bases lying between them. CDR3 length: 14 amino acids. The CDR3 protein is CASSPQGGGETQYF. The CDR3 DNA is TGTGCCAGCAGCCCCCAGGGGGGTGGGGAGACCCAGTACTTC.

The gene calls are TRBV29-1 and TRBJ1-4; D is perhaps TRBD1 (5 bases). Trimming removed 6 bases at V and 2 bases at J, with 16 bases between. CDR3 length: 15 residues. CDR1 is SQVTM and CDR2 is ANQGSEA in the germline V gene. DNA of the CDR3: TGCAGCGTAAATACCCCCGGGGGGACTAATGAAAAACTGTTTTTT. Encoded protein: CSVNTPGGTNEKLFF.

The CDR3 sequence: CASTQGDGYTEAFF. CDR3 nucleotides: TGTGCCAGCACCCAGGGGGACGGATACACTGAAGCTTTCTTT. The V gene is TRBV6-6, the J gene TRBJ1-1; 7 nucleotides line up with TRBD1. This CDR3 has 14 amino acids. From germline, CDR1 is MNHNY and CDR2 SVGAGI (reference sequence). The V segment lost 7 bases and the J segment 3 bases; nucleotides outside the gene matches: 8.

V is TRBV28 and J is TRBJ1-3; the D is unclear. The CDR3 totals 16 residues. Germline V gene data show CDR1 as MDHEN and CDR2 as SYDVKM. The V gene lost 3 bases and the J gene lost 0 bases, with 12 bases spanning the gap. This CDR3 is CASSFGGDLSGNTIYF. DNA for the CDR3: TGTGCCAGCAGTTTTGGTGGAGACCTCTCTGGAAACACCATATATTTT.

This clone showed up just a few times. CDR3 nucleotide sequence: TGTGCCACGGGACAGGGGATCACCGGGGAGCTGTTTTTT. Translating gives CATGQGITGELFF. This chain connects TRBV6-6 to TRBJ2-2, with 10 bases fitting TRBD1. Per germline, CDR1 MNHNY and CDR2 SVGAGI (reference sequence). The CDR3 is 13 residues long. V lost 10 bases to trimming and J lost 4 bases; unmatched junction nucleotides: 3.

The gene calls are TRBV28 and TRBJ2-3; D perhaps matches TRBD2 (6 bases). Trimming shortened V by 2 bases and J by 9 bases, and 15 bases separated the two germline ends. CDR3 size: 14 residues. Germline V gene sequence: CDR1 MDHEN, CDR2 SYDVKM. CDR3 residues: CASSLPGGSETQYF. As DNA, the CDR3 is TGTGCCAGCAGTTTACCTGGGGGGTCGGAGACGCAGTATTTT.